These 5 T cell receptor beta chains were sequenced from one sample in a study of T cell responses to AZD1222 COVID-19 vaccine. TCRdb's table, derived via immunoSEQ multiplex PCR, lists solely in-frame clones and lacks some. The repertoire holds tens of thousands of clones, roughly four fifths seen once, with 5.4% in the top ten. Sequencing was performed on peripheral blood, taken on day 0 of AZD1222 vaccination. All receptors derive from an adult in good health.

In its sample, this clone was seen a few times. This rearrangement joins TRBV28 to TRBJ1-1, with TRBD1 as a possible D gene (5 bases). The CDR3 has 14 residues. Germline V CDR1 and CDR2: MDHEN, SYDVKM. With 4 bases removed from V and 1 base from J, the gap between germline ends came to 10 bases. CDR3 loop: CASSYRRENTEAFF. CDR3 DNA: TGTGCCAGCAGTTACCGCAGGGAGAACACTGAAGCTTTCTTT.

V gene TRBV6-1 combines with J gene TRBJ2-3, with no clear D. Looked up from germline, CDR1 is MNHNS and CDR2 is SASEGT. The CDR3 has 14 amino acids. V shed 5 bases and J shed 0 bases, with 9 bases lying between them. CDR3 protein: CASSFVKSTDTQYF. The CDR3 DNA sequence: TGTGCCAGCAGTTTTGTGAAAAGCACAGATACGCAGTATTTT.

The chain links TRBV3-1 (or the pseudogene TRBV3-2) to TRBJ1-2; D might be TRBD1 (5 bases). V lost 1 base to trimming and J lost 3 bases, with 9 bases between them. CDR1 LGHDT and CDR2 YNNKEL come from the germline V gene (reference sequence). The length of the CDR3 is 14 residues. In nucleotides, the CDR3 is TGTGCCAGCAGCCAAGTAGGGGACTACTATGGCTACACCTTC. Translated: CASSQVGDYYGYTF.

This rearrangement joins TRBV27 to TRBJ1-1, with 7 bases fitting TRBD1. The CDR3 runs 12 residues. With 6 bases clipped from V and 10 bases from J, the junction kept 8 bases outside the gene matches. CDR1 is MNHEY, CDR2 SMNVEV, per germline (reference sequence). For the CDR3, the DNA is TGTGCCAGCAGGAAAAGACAGGGTCGAGCTTTCTTT. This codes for CASRKRQGRAFF.

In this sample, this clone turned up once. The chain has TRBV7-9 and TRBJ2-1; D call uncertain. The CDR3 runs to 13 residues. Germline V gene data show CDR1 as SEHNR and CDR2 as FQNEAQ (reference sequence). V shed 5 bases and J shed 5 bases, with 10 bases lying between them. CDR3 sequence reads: CASSEASDNEQFF. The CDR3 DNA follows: TGTGCCAGCAGCGAGGCGTCGGACAATGAGCAGTTCTTC. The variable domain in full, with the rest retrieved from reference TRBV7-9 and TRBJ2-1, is DTGVSQNPRHKITKRGQNVTFRCDPISEHNRLYWYRQTLGQGPEFLTYFQNEAQLEKSRLLSDRFSAERPKGSFSTLEIQRTEQGDSAMYLCASSEASDNEQFFGPGTRLTVL.